What follows are 15 T cell receptor beta chains derived from one specimen sequenced in a study of cytomegalovirus exposure and HLA in healthy donors. The PCR had 60 Vbeta and 13 Jbeta primers. Measured with immunoSEQ multiplex PCR; TCRdb has only the in-frame clones, and not every one. This sample yields 200,000 to 250,000 clones, of which over 75% are seen a single time; 10% to 13% belongs to the top ten. Sequencing was carried out using PBMCs. The source of these receptors is a woman between 45 and 65 years old in good health and CMV-seropositive.

Only a few counts were recorded for this clone. The V gene is TRBV19, the J gene TRBJ1-5; the D is unclear. Germline V gene data show CDR1 as LNHDA and CDR2 as SQIVND (reference sequence). V lost 8 bases and J 0 bases, leaving 17 bases between the germline ends. This CDR3 comprises 16 residues. Here the CDR3 reads CASVNEPLDSNQPQHF. CDR3 DNA: TGTGCCAGTGTTAATGAGCCGCTAGATAGCAATCAGCCCCAGCATTTT.

The V call is TRBV27, the J call TRBJ2-1; D might be TRBD2 (5 bases). CDR3 length equals 16 residues. Germline-derived CDR1 and CDR2 are MNHEY and SMNVEV (reference sequence). V lost 7 bases and J lost 3, with 19 bases in between. The CDR3, as DNA: TGTGCCAGCACCCTCCGGAGGACTTCGTACTACAATGAGCAGTTCTTC. It encodes CASTLRRTSYYNEQFF.

The chain couples TRBV6-5 to TRBJ2-1; TRBD1 is a possible D gene (5 bases). CDR1 and CDR2 from the germline V gene are MNHEY and SVGAGI. CDR3 size: 16 residues. The ends were cut back, 2 bases at V and 2 bases at J, with 13 bases in the middle. This CDR3 reads CASSYLGAGTYNEQFF. The CDR3 DNA follows: TGTGCCAGCAGTTACCTTGGGGCTGGAACCTACAATGAGCAGTTCTTC.

A few counts support this clone. The chain links TRBV30 to TRBJ2-3, with 7 nucleotides matching TRBD1. The germline CDR1 and CDR2 sequences are GTSNPN and SVGIG (reference sequence). CDR3 length equals 14 residues. V shed 3 bases and J 2 bases; nucleotides not matched to a gene: 5. The CDR3 region has the DNA TGTGCCTGGAGCGCCGGGACAGTCACAGATACGCAGTATTTT. Its protein is CAWSAGTVTDTQYF.

The V gene is TRBV20-1, the J gene TRBJ2-7; D is undetermined. The CDR3 runs to 11 residues. V shed 0 bases and J shed 8 bases, with 8 bases lying between them. Germline loops: CDR1 DFQATT, CDR2 SNEGSKA (reference sequence). DNA for the CDR3: TGCAGTGCTAGAGACTCAGGCCAGCAGTACTTC. Translating gives CSARDSGQQYF.

This clone came up a few times. The DNA for the CDR3 is TGTGCCAGCAGCTTGGGTCGCAGGGCAGGGGTCTTCTACGAGCAGTACTTC. It codes for CASSLGRRAGVFYEQYF. The rearrangement links TRBV5-6 to TRBJ2-7; maybe TRBD1 (6 bases). The V end lost 0 bases, the J end lost 3 bases, and 19 bases lay between the germline ends. The CDR3 covers 17 residues. Germline values: CDR1 SGHDT, CDR2 YYEEEE. Full variable domain (outside the CDR3, taken from reference TRBV5-6 and TRBJ2-7): DAGVTQSPTHLIKTRGQQVTLRCSPKSGHDTVSWYQQALGQGPQFIFQYYEEEERQRGNFPDRFSGHQFPNYSSELNVNALLLGDSALYLCASSLGRRAGVFYEQYFGPGTRLTVT.

This chain connects TRBV4-1 to TRBJ2-6; TRBD2 aligns across 9 bases. There are 17 residues in the CDR3. Unmatched junction bases numbered 2, after V lost 0 bases and J lost 2 bases. Germline values: CDR1 MGHRA, CDR2 YSYEKL. This CDR3 reads CASSQEGGGAGANVLTF. The CDR3, as DNA: TGCGCCAGCAGCCAAGAGGGCGGGGGGGCTGGGGCCAACGTCCTGACTTTC.

This sequence joins TRBV7-2 and TRBJ1-2, with D unclear. Germline CDR1 is SGHTA and CDR2 is FQGNSA. The CDR3 spans 12 residues. The V end was cut by 5 bases, the J end by 6 bases, with 10 bases between. The DNA for the CDR3 is TGTGCCAGCAGCACAACCTTCGATGGCTACACCTTC. Translated: CASSTTFDGYTF.

The chain carries TRBV10-3 and TRBJ1-1; 7 bases line up with TRBD1. The V gene end was trimmed by 4 bases and the J gene end by 7 bases; junction bases not matched to a gene: 6. The germline gives CDR1 ENHRY, CDR2 SYGVKD. This CDR3 contains 13 residues. This chain's CDR3 is CAISAGGTVEAFF. The DNA for the CDR3 is TGTGCCATCAGTGCAGGGGGGACGGTTGAAGCTTTCTTT.

The chain is built from TRBV19 and TRBJ1-2; D perhaps matches TRBD1 (5 bases). The germline V gene has CDR1 LNHDA and CDR2 SQIVND (reference sequence). The CDR3 contains 15 residues. Deletions cut 7 bases from V and 2 bases from J, with 17 bases between. The DNA of the CDR3 is TGTGCCAGTACCCATGCCCCGGGGGGGAACTATGGCTACACCTTC. Its protein is CASTHAPGGNYGYTF.

The V gene is TRBV19, the J gene TRBJ2-4; D possibly corresponds to TRBD2 (6 bases). CDR1 is LNHDA and CDR2 is SQIVND in the germline V gene (reference sequence). The CDR3 runs 14 residues. V was cut by 2 bases and J by 8 bases, with 13 bases left in between. The CDR3 DNA sequence: TGTGCCAGTAGTATAAAGGAGGGGCGGCACATTCAGTACTTC. Encoded protein: CASSIKEGRHIQYF. Looking up the rest from reference TRBV19 and TRBJ2-4 gives the full variable domain: DGGITQSPKYLFRKEGQNVTLSCEQNLNHDAMYWYRQDPGQGLRLIYYSQIVNDFQKGDIAEGYSVSREKKESFPLTVTSAQKNPTAFYLCASSIKEGRHIQYFGAGTRLSVL.

This clone was found once. The chain employs TRBV6-4 and TRBJ2-7; unclear D gene. Germline values: CDR1 MRHNA, CDR2 SNTAGT. The CDR3 length is 12 residues. V dropped 6 bases and J dropped 4 bases, with 10 bases sitting between them. The CDR3 DNA reads TGTGCCAGCAGACCCCAGGATTACGAGCAGTACTTC. Translated: CASRPQDYEQYF.

The chain carries TRBV27 and TRBJ1-1; no definite D call. The CDR3 totals 15 residues. V shed 3 bases and J shed 4 bases, with 15 bases lying between them. The germline gives CDR1 MNHEY, CDR2 SMNVEV (reference sequence). CDR3 bases: TGTGCCAGCAGTTTCCTCACAGCCGCGTCCACTGAAGCTTTCTTT. Amino acid sequence: CASSFLTAASTEAFF.

This chain joins TRBV9 and TRBJ2-5; 8 nucleotides line up with TRBD2. V trimming: 0 bases; J trimming: 2 bases; junction bases outside the gene matches: 6. The CDR3 sequence is 16 residues long. Germline-derived CDR1 and CDR2 are SGDLS and YYNGEE. The DNA for the CDR3 is TGTGCCAGCAGCGTAGGTATAGCGGGGCTACAAGAGACCCAGTACTTC. This gives the protein CASSVGIAGLQETQYF.

The CDR3 protein is CASSLARTDFRGTEAFF. The CDR3 DNA sequence: TGCGCCAGCAGCTTGGCCCGGACGGATTTTCGGGGAACTGAAGCTTTCTTT. This sequence joins TRBV5-1 and TRBJ1-1; D is unresolved. There are 17 residues in the CDR3. V was clipped by 0 bases and J by 5 bases, with 20 bases between them. Germline values: CDR1 SGHRS, CDR2 YFSETQ.